This T cell receptor beta chain was sequenced for a study of Ad26.COV2.S vaccination and SARS-CoV-2 variants. General study points: Vaccine recipients had higher spike-specific TCR breadth than placebo recipients. For non-spike TCRs, breadth in vaccine recipients resembled that in placebo recipients.

Profiled with immunoSEQ multiplex PCR; TCRdb holds only in-frame clones, not every one. The data hold some 460,000 clones, with 89% observed a single time. With respect to this clone: Its antigen is as yet unknown.

The sample's treatment: about 20 received Ad26.COV2.S at low or high dose, single or two shots; about 5 received placebo; per-sample allocation not given. Samples analyzed were those drawn on day 63 after the first vaccine or placebo injection. This CDR3 is built from 13 residues. Sequenced material: peripheral blood, taken in a trial of Ad26.COV2.S vaccine versus placebo. The source of this sequence is a person aged 18-65 years who received the Ad26.COV2.S COVID-19 vaccine or a placebo. The rearrangement links TRBV1 to TRBJ1-2. TRBV1 corresponds to a pseudogene. Here the CDR3 reads CTSSQEVSLGYTF. The CDR3 bases are TGCACCAGCAGCCAAGAGGTAAGCCTTGGCTACACCTTC.